The rows below give T cell receptor beta chains drawn from one sample of a study of T cells in Graves' hyperthyroidism and ophthalmopathy. TCRdb analysed the multiplex PCR reads with MiXCR anew, one entry per CDR3 protein. The repertoire holds more than 350,000 distinct CDR3 sequences, with about 15% as singletons. The sample comprised blood. These receptor sequences come from a woman aged 30 to 39 with Graves' hyperthyroidism. Each CDR3 is given with its conserved first and last residue. Each record gives: V gene, J gene, clone size, D gene, CDR3 protein, CDR3 DNA. D genes are given only for firm matches. The size of a clone is reported for some rows only, either as once, few or many, or as a class for expanded clones.

TRBV12-3/TRBV12-4	TRBJ2-1	many	TRBD2	CASSITAGGYNEQFF	TGTGCCAGCAGTATCACGGCGGGGGGATACAATGAGCAGTTCTTC
TRBV2	TRBJ2-7	many	TRBD2	CASRAGLATTYEQYF	TGTGCCAGCAGGGCGGGACTAGCGACCACCTACGAGCAGTACTTC
TRBV14	TRBJ1-2	NA	NA	CASSHGAEGGYTF	TGTGCCAGCAGCCACGGGGCCGAAGGTGGCTACACCTTC
TRBV20-1	TRBJ2-2	many	TRBD2	CSAHRLAGPNTGELFF	TGCAGTGCCCACAGATTAGCGGGGCCGAACACCGGGGAGCTGTTTTTT
TRBV5-1	TRBJ2-7	once	TRBD1	CASSLGQGRYEQHF	TGCGCCAGCAGCTTGGGACAGGGGAGGTACGAGCAGCACTTC
TRBV11-2	TRBJ2-1	many	NA	CASSLYGGIMQFF	TGTGCCAGCAGCTTATACGGCGGTATTATGCAGTTCTTC
TRBV28	TRBJ2-5	NA	NA	CASSFLLTSETQYF	TGTGCCAGCAGCTTTTTACTGACTAGTGAGACCCAGTACTTC
TRBV27	TRBJ1-6	NA	TRBD1	CASRASTGGNSPLHF	TGTGCCAGCAGGGCTTCGACAGGGGGTAATTCACCCCTCCACTTT
TRBV28	TRBJ2-1	many	NA	CASYSAQGDSTYNEQFF	TGTGCCAGCTATTCGGCCCAAGGAGATTCCACGTACAATGAGCAGTTCTTC
TRBV18	TRBJ1-2	many	NA	CASSPPVAAYYGYTF	TGTGCCAGCTCACCACCGGTTGCAGCCTACTATGGCTACACCTTC